Below are 3 T cell receptor beta chains sequenced from a single sample in a study of blood T cell repertoires in COVID-19. The data were produced by immunoSEQ multiplex PCR, yet TCRdb's version contains in-frame clones alone and is incomplete. The table records 98,000 or so clones, 91% of them present only once. The source material was peripheral blood. These TCRs come from a human donor in a cohort sampled during active COVID-19.

The chain links TRBV30 to TRBJ2-1; D is ambiguous. CDR3 length: 11 residues. Trimming took off 5 bases at V and 4 bases at J, with 6 bases between the two ends. Germline assignment: CDR1 GTSNPN and CDR2 SVGIG (reference sequence). The CDR3 loop reads CAWDSYNEQFF. The DNA for the CDR3 is TGTGCCTGGGACTCTTACAATGAGCAGTTCTTC. Full variable domain (missing parts from reference TRBV30 and TRBJ2-1): SQTIHQWPATLVQPVGSPLSLECTVEGTSNPNLYWYRQAAGRGLQLLFYSVGIGQISSEVPQNLSASRPQDRQFILSSKKLLLSDSGFYLCAWDSYNEQFFGPGTRLTVL.

This chain connects TRBV19 to TRBJ1-5, with 9 positions matching TRBD1. The CDR3 has 13 residues. Germline V gives CDR1 LNHDA, CDR2 SQIVND (reference sequence). V lost 7 bases to trimming and J lost 8 bases; unmatched junction nucleotides: 6. Written as DNA, the CDR3 is TGTGCCAGTAAGGACAGGGGATATGAGCCCCAGCATTTT. Protein: CASKDRGYEPQHF.

The chain has TRBV14 and TRBJ2-5; D perhaps matches TRBD1 (6 bases). This CDR3 region has 15 residues. With 5 bases removed from V and 4 bases from J, the gap between germline ends came to 17 bases. Germline CDR1 SGHDN, CDR2 FVKESK. As DNA, the CDR3 is TGTGCCAGCAGCAGAGAAGACAGGATGGCAGAGACCCAGTACTTC. It is translated as CASSREDRMAETQYF.